This entry features one T cell receptor (beta chain) sequence. Its matching antigen is unknown. The junction shows a germline mismatch at one end, possibly a read error. Alongside a J-beta primer mix, a sample-barcoded 5' primer served in a second PCR lasting roughly 7 to 11 cycles. TCRdb ran MiXCR on the 5' RACE reads and lists one entry per CDR3 protein. The sample has approximately 800,000 distinct CDR3 sequences, 36% seen once. Isolation recovered at least 6.5 million PBMCs from every sample. Each sample yielded at least 5 micrograms of PBMC total RNA. This sample was taken from a study of blood T cells in healthy people across ages. Whole-study results and caveats: Compared with aged donors, long-lived donors showed fewer expanded clones, suggesting selection. Roughly linear age-related decline in beta diversity appeared, significant by age approximately 43.

From germline, CDR1 is DFQATT and CDR2 SNEGSKA (reference sequence). CDR3 length: 14 amino acids. The chain carries TRBV20-1 and TRBJ2-7; 9 nucleotides align to TRBD1. The receptor comes from a man younger than 30 in good health. Sequencing used blood. The CDR3 is CSAPKTGGSYEQNF. CDR3 coding DNA: TGCAGTGCTCCCAAGACAGGGGGTTCCTACGAGCAGAACTTC.